These 7 T cell receptor beta chains came from one sample sequenced in a study of response to subunit inactivated influenza vaccine. TCRdb reanalysed the RT-PCR reads using MiXCR and keeps one entry per CDR3 protein. The data hold hundreds of thousands of distinct CDR3 sequences, with 12% to 15% observed a single time. The specimen was PBMCs from blood, collected 14 days before vaccination. Receptor source: a man aged 45 to 65 who received an inactivated influenza vaccine.

The rearrangement uses TRBV6-6 and TRBJ2-7, with D hard to call. Trimming took 0 bases from V and 2 from J, leaving 5 bases between them. This CDR3 spans 13 amino acids. CDR1 is MNHNY, CDR2 SVGAGI, per germline (reference sequence). CDR3 DNA sequence: TGTGCCAGCAGTTACTCAGATACCTACGAGCAGTACTTC. Protein sequence: CASSYSDTYEQYF.

V is TRBV2 and J is TRBJ2-7; maybe TRBD2 (5 bases). Germline loops: CDR1 SNHLY, CDR2 FYNNEI. The V end lost 10 bases, the J end lost 3 bases, and 16 bases lay between the germline ends. CDR3 length: 13 amino acids. CDR3 coding DNA: TGTGCCACCTCGAAAGCCGGGGACTACGAGCAGTACTTC. As protein: CATSKAGDYEQYF.

This clonotype was detected a few times. The CDR3 coding sequence is TGTGCCACCAGAGGACAGGGGGTCCTGAGGGGTTCACCCCTCCACTTT. This codes for CATRGQGVLRGSPLHF. The chain uses TRBV6-1 and TRBJ1-6; 10 bases agree with TRBD1. Germline CDR1 reads MNHNS; CDR2 reads SASEGT. This CDR3 spans 16 amino acids. V lost 10 bases and J lost 9; bases outside the gene matches: 15.

In its sample, this clonotype was seen a few times. V usage is TRBV11-2 and J usage is TRBJ2-3; a possible D gene is TRBD1 (5 bases). Per the germline V gene, CDR1 is SGHAT and CDR2 is FQNNGV. The CDR3 loop spans 17 amino acids. Trimming cost V 4 bases and J 2 bases, with 19 bases left between them. The CDR3 region is CASSSLHRSWITDTQYF. The DNA for the CDR3 is TGTGCCAGCAGCTCCCTCCACAGGAGCTGGATCACAGATACGCAGTATTTT.

This clonotype has a count of ten or more. V is TRBV15 and J is TRBJ2-5; 9 bases are shared with TRBD1. Germline loops: CDR1 LNHNV, CDR2 YYDKDF (reference sequence). Trimming removed 5 bases from V and 4 bases from J; junction bases left unmatched: 5. The CDR3 spans 14 residues. CDR3 DNA: TGTGCCACCAGCTCGGGGACAGGGAGAGAGACCCAGTACTTC. It yields the protein CATSSGTGRETQYF.

CDR3 DNA sequence: TGTGCCAGCAGTTACCGGCTAGCGGAAACGCAGTATTTT. Protein sequence: CASSYRLAETQYF. The chain carries TRBV6-5 and TRBJ2-3, with 7 positions matching TRBD2. There are 13 residues in the CDR3. The V gene's germline CDR1 is MNHEY and CDR2 SVGAGI. V dropped 2 bases and J dropped 9; count of bases not matched to a gene: 5.

This clonotype was seen a handful of times. J is TRBJ2-3 and V is TRBV2; TRBD1 might be the D (5 bases). The ends were cut back, 5 bases at V and 4 bases at J, with 31 bases in the middle. Germline-derived CDR1 and CDR2 are SNHLY and FYNNEI. This CDR3 is built from 20 residues. As DNA, the CDR3 is TGTGCCAGCAGTTTCGTCCCCGCGGTTAAGGGGCCCACCCCTTCAGATACGCAGTATTTT. It codes for CASSFVPAVKGPTPSDTQYF. The full variable domain, in which reference TRBV2 and TRBJ2-3 provide the parts outside the CDR3, is EPEVTQTPSHQVTQMGQEVILRCVPISNHLYFYWYRQILGQKVEFLVSFYNNEISEKSEIFDDQFSVERPDGSNFTLKIRSTKLEDSAMYFCASSFVPAVKGPTPSDTQYFGPGTRLTVL.